Listed below are T cell receptor beta chains from one sample, sequenced in a study of T cell repertoires in aging, cancer and after chemotherapy. TCRdb reprocessed the multiplex PCR reads with MiXCR, giving one entry per CDR3 protein. The sample includes under 7,000 distinct CDR3 sequences, 20% to 25% of them seen just once. What was sequenced was blood. The receptor set was obtained from a human donor with a blood cancer. CDR3s include the opening cysteine and the closing phenylalanine or tryptophan. The order of the fields is V gene, J gene, clone size, D gene, CDR3 protein, CDR3 DNA. The D gene is left open where the match is weak. Part of the rows lack a size; the others show once, few, many or a class for expanded clones.

v_gene: TRBV20-1; j_gene: TRBJ2-4; abundance: .; d_gene: TRBD2; CDR3aa: CSAGAQREAAKNIQYF; CDR3nt: TGCAGTGCTGGAGCCCAGCGGGAGGCCGCCAAAAACATTCAGTACTTC
v_gene: TRBV24-1; j_gene: TRBJ2-2; abundance: medium-sized; d_gene: .; CDR3aa: CATSDLSGRSAGELFF; CDR3nt: TGTGCCACCAGTGATTTGAGTGGCAGGTCGGCCGGGGAGCTGTTTTTT
v_gene: TRBV18; j_gene: TRBJ1-1; abundance: few; d_gene: .; CDR3aa: CASSPRSRRGEAFF; CDR3nt: TGTGCCAGCTCACCACGGAGTCGGCGCGGTGAAGCTTTCTTT
v_gene: TRBV5-1; j_gene: TRBJ2-5; abundance: .; d_gene: .; CDR3aa: CATRVEGGSGTQYF; CDR3nt: TGCGCCACCCGCGTTGAGGGGGGCTCCGGGACCCAGTACTTC
v_gene: TRBV30; j_gene: TRBJ2-4; abundance: medium-sized; d_gene: TRBD1; CDR3aa: CAWSVIEGAGAKNIQYF; CDR3nt: TGTGCCTGGAGTGTAATTGAGGGGGCCGGGGCCAAAAACATTCAGTACTTC
v_gene: TRBV5-6; j_gene: TRBJ2-7; abundance: medium-sized; d_gene: TRBD1; CDR3aa: CASSWDRGKSEQYF; CDR3nt: TGTGCCAGCAGCTGGGACAGGGGTAAATCCGAGCAGTACTTC
v_gene: TRBV24-1; j_gene: TRBJ1-5; abundance: .; d_gene: .; CDR3aa: CAGAGSRGVGNQPQHF; CDR3nt: TGTGCCGGCGCCGGCAGTCGGGGGGTTGGCAATCAGCCCCAGCATTTT
v_gene: TRBV7-2; j_gene: TRBJ2-7; abundance: few; d_gene: .; CDR3aa: CASSLASSSYEQYF; CDR3nt: TGTGCCAGCAGCTTAGCGAGCAGTTCTTACGAGCAGTACTTC
v_gene: TRBV29-1; j_gene: TRBJ1-2; abundance: medium-sized; d_gene: .; CDR3aa: CSVGKGRGGYTF; CDR3nt: TGCAGCGTTGGAAAGGGAAGGGGTGGCTACACCTTC
v_gene: TRBV30; j_gene: TRBJ1-2; abundance: medium-sized; d_gene: .; CDR3aa: CAWSVWGRILNYGYTF; CDR3nt: TGTGCCTGGAGTGTATGGGGACGGATACTTAACTATGGCTACACCTTC
v_gene: TRBV5-1; j_gene: TRBJ2-2; abundance: .; d_gene: TRBD1; CDR3aa: CASRETGGSNTGELFF; CDR3nt: TGCGCCAGCAGGGAAACAGGGGGCTCGAACACCGGGGAGCTGTTTTTT
v_gene: TRBV6-5; j_gene: TRBJ1-1; abundance: medium-sized; d_gene: .; CDR3aa: CASSYSGGNTEAFF; CDR3nt: TGTGCCAGCAGTTACTCTGGGGGAAACACTGAAGCTTTCTTT
v_gene: TRBV24-1; j_gene: TRBJ1-5; abundance: few; d_gene: .; CDR3aa: CATAQAASNQPQHF; CDR3nt: TGTGCCACCGCACAGGCCGCGAGCAATCAGCCCCAGCATTTT
v_gene: TRBV13; j_gene: TRBJ2-3; abundance: few; d_gene: .; CDR3aa: CASSLEQPQALQYF; CDR3nt: TGCGCCAGCAGCTTGGAACAACCCCAAGCCCTGCAGTATTTT
v_gene: TRBV6-6; j_gene: TRBJ2-7; abundance: medium-sized; d_gene: .; CDR3aa: CASSYSGQAQVEQYF; CDR3nt: TGTGCCAGCAGTTACTCGGGGCAGGCACAGGTGGAGCAGTACTTC
v_gene: TRBV18; j_gene: TRBJ2-5; abundance: medium-sized; d_gene: .; CDR3aa: CASSPGQEETQYF; CDR3nt: TGTGCCAGCTCACCCGGTCAGGAGGAGACCCAGTACTTC
v_gene: TRBV6-1; j_gene: TRBJ2-2; abundance: large; d_gene: TRBD1; CDR3aa: CASMGAGTGGTGELFF; CDR3nt: TGTGCCAGCATGGGAGCCGGGACAGGGGGAACCGGGGAGCTGTTTTTT
v_gene: TRBV6-6; j_gene: TRBJ2-7; abundance: medium-sized; d_gene: TRBD1; CDR3aa: CASRDRGVYEQYF; CDR3nt: TGTGCCAGCCGGGACAGGGGGGTATACGAGCAGTACTTC
v_gene: TRBV5-5; j_gene: TRBJ2-3; abundance: medium-sized; d_gene: .; CDR3aa: CASSLIRTLTSTDTQYF; CDR3nt: TGTGCCAGCAGCTTGATCCGGACACTTACCTCCACAGATACGCAGTATTTT
v_gene: TRBV30; j_gene: TRBJ2-7; abundance: medium-sized; d_gene: .; CDR3aa: CAWSVELSSYEQYF; CDR3nt: TGTGCCTGGAGTGTAGAACTGAGCTCCTACGAGCAGTACTTC
v_gene: TRBV2; j_gene: TRBJ1-2; abundance: .; d_gene: .; CDR3aa: CASSDGRDYGYTF; CDR3nt: TGTGCCAGCAGTGACGGCAGGGACTATGGCTACACCTTC
v_gene: TRBV20-1; j_gene: TRBJ2-3; abundance: few; d_gene: TRBD1; CDR3aa: CSARDGRGTDTQYF; CDR3nt: TGCAGTGCTAGAGACGGCAGGGGGACAGATACGCAGTATTTT
v_gene: TRBV5-1; j_gene: TRBJ2-7; abundance: few; d_gene: TRBD1; CDR3aa: CASSVDGTGIYEQYF; CDR3nt: TGCGCCAGCAGCGTGGATGGGACAGGGATCTACGAGCAGTACTTC
v_gene: TRBV6-2/TRBV6-3; j_gene: TRBJ2-2; abundance: medium-sized; d_gene: .; CDR3aa: CASSRAGNTGELFF; CDR3nt: TGTGCCAGCAGCCGAGCGGGGAACACCGGGGAGCTGTTTTTT
v_gene: TRBV10-3; j_gene: TRBJ1-2; abundance: few; d_gene: TRBD1; CDR3aa: CAISEDRAGGYTF; CDR3nt: TGTGCCATCAGTGAAGACAGGGCAGGTGGCTACACCTTC
v_gene: TRBV24-1; j_gene: TRBJ2-7; abundance: few; d_gene: .; CDR3aa: CATQGPMSSYEQYF; CDR3nt: TGTGCCACCCAGGGACCGATGAGCTCCTACGAGCAGTACTTC
v_gene: TRBV12-3/TRBV12-4; j_gene: TRBJ2-1; abundance: medium-sized; d_gene: .; CDR3aa: CASSSHTGASGYNEQFF; CDR3nt: TGTGCCAGCAGTTCCCACACGGGGGCTAGCGGTTACAATGAGCAGTTCTTC
v_gene: TRBV11-1; j_gene: TRBJ2-3; abundance: medium-sized; d_gene: TRBD1; CDR3aa: CASSALPSTGNTDTQYF; CDR3nt: TGTGCCAGCAGCGCACTCCCTTCGACAGGGAACACAGATACGCAGTATTTT
v_gene: TRBV20-1; j_gene: TRBJ2-7; abundance: .; d_gene: TRBD2; CDR3aa: CSANSGTLYEQYF; CDR3nt: TGCAGTGCCAATAGCGGGACCCTCTACGAGCAGTACTTC
v_gene: TRBV6-1; j_gene: TRBJ2-1; abundance: medium-sized; d_gene: TRBD2; CDR3aa: CASSERASGGHNEQFF; CDR3nt: TGTGCCAGCAGTGAACGGGCTAGCGGGGGTCACAATGAGCAGTTCTTC
v_gene: TRBV19; j_gene: TRBJ1-5; abundance: few; d_gene: .; CDR3aa: CASKQDSPFKGSNQPQHF; CDR3nt: TGTGCCAGTAAGCAGGACAGCCCCTTTAAAGGGAGCAATCAGCCCCAGCATTTT
v_gene: TRBV11-2; j_gene: TRBJ2-3; abundance: medium-sized; d_gene: .; CDR3aa: CASSEQVWGRPTDTQYF; CDR3nt: TGTGCCAGCAGCGAACAGGTATGGGGGAGGCCCACAGATACGCAGTATTTT
v_gene: TRBV5-1; j_gene: TRBJ2-1; abundance: .; d_gene: TRBD1; CDR3aa: CASSPTGAPYNEQFF; CDR3nt: TGCGCCAGCAGCCCGACAGGGGCTCCTTACAATGAGCAGTTCTTC
v_gene: TRBV27; j_gene: TRBJ1-2; abundance: medium-sized; d_gene: .; CDR3aa: CASSLYGWDGYTF; CDR3nt: TGTGCCAGCAGTTTATACGGTTGGGATGGCTACACCTTC
v_gene: TRBV4-1; j_gene: TRBJ2-5; abundance: .; d_gene: .; CDR3aa: CASSPGIRQETQYF; CDR3nt: TGCGCCAGCAGCCCGGGGATTAGACAAGAGACCCAGTACTTC
v_gene: TRBV5-4; j_gene: TRBJ1-2; abundance: medium-sized; d_gene: .; CDR3aa: CASGRTDYGYTF; CDR3nt: TGTGCCAGCGGCCGGACGGACTATGGCTACACCTTC
v_gene: TRBV11-2; j_gene: TRBJ2-6; abundance: few; d_gene: .; CDR3aa: CASSLGPLTGAGANVLTF; CDR3nt: TGTGCCAGCAGCTTAGGTCCCCTAACGGGGGCTGGGGCCAACGTCCTGACTTTC
v_gene: TRBV12-3/TRBV12-4; j_gene: TRBJ1-3; abundance: .; d_gene: .; CDR3aa: CASSPRRLTIYF; CDR3nt: TGTGCCAGCAGTCCCCGGCGGTTAACCATATATTTT
v_gene: TRBV19; j_gene: TRBJ2-4; abundance: medium-sized; d_gene: TRBD1; CDR3aa: CASRAGTGENIQYF; CDR3nt: TGTGCCAGTAGAGCCGGGACAGGAGAAAACATTCAGTACTTC
v_gene: TRBV6-2/TRBV6-3; j_gene: TRBJ1-6; abundance: medium-sized; d_gene: .; CDR3aa: CASSYDSNSPLHF; CDR3nt: TGTGCCAGCAGTTATGACAGTAATTCACCCCTCCACTTT
v_gene: TRBV29-1; j_gene: TRBJ1-1; abundance: medium-sized; d_gene: .; CDR3aa: CSVGKGGTEAFF; CDR3nt: TGCAGCGTTGGCAAAGGGGGCACTGAAGCTTTCTTT
v_gene: TRBV20-1; j_gene: TRBJ2-3; abundance: .; d_gene: TRBD2; CDR3aa: CSARQLAGGSTDTQYF; CDR3nt: TGCAGTGCGAGACAACTAGCGGGGGGGAGCACAGATACGCAGTATTTT
v_gene: TRBV5-6; j_gene: TRBJ2-1; abundance: .; d_gene: TRBD2; CDR3aa: CASSLGAGGPRREQFF; CDR3nt: TGTGCCAGCAGCTTGGGGGCGGGGGGGCCCCGCCGGGAGCAGTTCTTC
v_gene: TRBV5-4; j_gene: TRBJ2-5; abundance: medium-sized; d_gene: TRBD2; CDR3aa: CASYLRGQETQYF; CDR3nt: TGTGCCAGCTACTTGCGGGGGCAAGAGACCCAGTACTTC
v_gene: TRBV7-2; j_gene: TRBJ1-2; abundance: .; d_gene: .; CDR3aa: CASSGRQAYYGYTF; CDR3nt: TGTGCCAGCAGCGGGCGACAGGCGTACTATGGCTACACCTTC
v_gene: TRBV4-2; j_gene: TRBJ2-3; abundance: few; d_gene: .; CDR3aa: CASGRAARRTSTDTQYF; CDR3nt: TGTGCCAGCGGTCGGGCGGCCCGACGGACTAGCACAGATACGCAGTATTTT
v_gene: TRBV28; j_gene: TRBJ2-6; abundance: once; d_gene: .; CDR3aa: CASSPLSVGANVLTF; CDR3nt: TGTGCCAGCAGCCCTCTCTCGGTCGGGGCCAACGTCCTGACTTTC
v_gene: TRBV19; j_gene: TRBJ1-2; abundance: medium-sized; d_gene: .; CDR3aa: CASSIEAVRWVYGYTF; CDR3nt: TGTGCCAGTAGTATAGAGGCAGTCAGATGGGTCTATGGCTACACCTTC
v_gene: TRBV11-2; j_gene: TRBJ2-7; abundance: few; d_gene: TRBD1; CDR3aa: CASSLRGTGGSYEQYF; CDR3nt: TGTGCCAGCAGCTTAAGGGGGACAGGGGGGTCCTACGAGCAGTACTTC
v_gene: TRBV12-3/TRBV12-4; j_gene: TRBJ2-7; abundance: medium-sized; d_gene: TRBD1; CDR3aa: CASRPRTGTYEQYF; CDR3nt: TGTGCCAGCAGACCCAGGACAGGAACCTACGAGCAGTACTTC
v_gene: TRBV6-6; j_gene: TRBJ1-3; abundance: medium-sized; d_gene: .; CDR3aa: CASSYSVREGGNTIYF; CDR3nt: TGTGCCAGCAGTTACTCGGTCCGGGAAGGTGGAAACACCATATATTTT
v_gene: TRBV7-3; j_gene: TRBJ2-1; abundance: few; d_gene: .; CDR3aa: CASSLFTGGHNEQFF; CDR3nt: TGTGCCAGCAGCTTATTTACCGGGGGCCACAATGAGCAGTTCTTC
v_gene: TRBV11-2; j_gene: TRBJ2-3; abundance: .; d_gene: TRBD2; CDR3aa: CASSYRTSFGTDTQYF; CDR3nt: TGTGCCAGCAGCTATCGGACTAGCTTTGGAACAGATACGCAGTATTTT
v_gene: TRBV15; j_gene: TRBJ2-5; abundance: medium-sized; d_gene: .; CDR3aa: CATSRVGGSETQYF; CDR3nt: TGTGCCACCAGCAGAGTAGGCGGTTCGGAGACCCAGTACTTC
v_gene: TRBV14; j_gene: TRBJ1-2; abundance: .; d_gene: .; CDR3aa: CASSQIRRYGYTF; CDR3nt: TGTGCCAGCAGCCAAATAAGGAGATATGGCTACACCTTC
v_gene: TRBV29-1; j_gene: TRBJ2-1; abundance: .; d_gene: .; CDR3aa: CSGEDPAEENEQFF; CDR3nt: TGCAGCGGTGAAGATCCGGCAGAAGAAAATGAGCAGTTCTTC
v_gene: TRBV6-4; j_gene: TRBJ2-2; abundance: .; d_gene: TRBD2; CDR3aa: CASSDSTSGASTGELFF; CDR3nt: TGTGCCAGCAGTGACTCGACTAGCGGGGCAAGCACCGGGGAGCTGTTTTTT
v_gene: TRBV6-2/TRBV6-3; j_gene: TRBJ1-6; abundance: few; d_gene: TRBD1; CDR3aa: CASREQGYSPLHF; CDR3nt: TGTGCCAGCAGGGAACAGGGGTATTCACCCCTCCACTTT
v_gene: TRBV20-1; j_gene: TRBJ1-2; abundance: few; d_gene: .; CDR3aa: CSARAQGRVTGYGYTF; CDR3nt: TGCAGTGCAAGGGCCCAGGGAAGAGTAACAGGCTATGGCTACACCTTC